This T cell receptor beta chain was sequenced during a study of blood T cell repertoires in COVID-19. At the level of the study: PBMCs, B-cell-depleted T cells, or T cells were the source of the cDNA or gDNA that made up the material.

Here immunoSEQ multiplex PCR was the method, and the copy in TCRdb shows in-frame clones only, minus some. The repertoire holds 65,000 to 70,000 clones, with 80% to 95% as singletons. Germline CDR1 reads SGHTA; CDR2 reads FQGNSA. This CDR3 comprises 13 residues. V was trimmed by 5 bases and J by 3 bases, leaving 8 bases between them. The sequenced material came from peripheral blood. This receptor was identified in a human donor with active COVID-19. The donor label of this sample is uncertain. The V call is TRBV7-2, the J call TRBJ2-1; perhaps TRBD2 as D (6 bases). The CDR3 nucleotides are TGTGCCAGCAGCACGACTAGCTACAATGAGCAGTTCTTC. It yields the protein CASSTTSYNEQFF.